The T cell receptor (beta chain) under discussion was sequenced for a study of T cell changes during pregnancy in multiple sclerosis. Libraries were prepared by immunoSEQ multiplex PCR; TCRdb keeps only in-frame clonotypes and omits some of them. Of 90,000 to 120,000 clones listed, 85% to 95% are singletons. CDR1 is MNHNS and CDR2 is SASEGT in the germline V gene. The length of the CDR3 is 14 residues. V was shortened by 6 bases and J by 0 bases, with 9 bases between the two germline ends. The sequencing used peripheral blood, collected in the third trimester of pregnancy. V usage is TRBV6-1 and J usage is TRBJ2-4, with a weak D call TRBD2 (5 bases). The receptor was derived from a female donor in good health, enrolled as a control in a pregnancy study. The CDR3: CASSRGLAKNIQYF. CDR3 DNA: TGTGCCAGCAGCAGAGGGTTAGCCAAAAACATTCAGTACTTC.